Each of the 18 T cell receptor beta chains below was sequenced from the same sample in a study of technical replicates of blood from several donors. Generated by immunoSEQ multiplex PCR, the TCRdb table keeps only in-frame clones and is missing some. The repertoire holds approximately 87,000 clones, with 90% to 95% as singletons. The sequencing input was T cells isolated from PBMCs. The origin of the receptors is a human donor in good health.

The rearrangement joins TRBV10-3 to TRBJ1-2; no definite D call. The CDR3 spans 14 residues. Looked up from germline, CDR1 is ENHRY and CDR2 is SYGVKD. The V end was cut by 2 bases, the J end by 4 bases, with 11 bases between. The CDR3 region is CAISEQAESYGYTF. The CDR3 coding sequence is TGTGCCATCAGTGAGCAAGCTGAGAGCTATGGCTACACCTTC.

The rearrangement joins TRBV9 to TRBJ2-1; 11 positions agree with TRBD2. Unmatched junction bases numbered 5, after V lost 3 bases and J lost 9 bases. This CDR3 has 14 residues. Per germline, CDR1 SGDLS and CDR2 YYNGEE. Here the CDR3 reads CASSGSGRAVEQFF. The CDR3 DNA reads TGTGCCAGCAGCGGTAGCGGGAGGGCCGTTGAGCAGTTCTTC.

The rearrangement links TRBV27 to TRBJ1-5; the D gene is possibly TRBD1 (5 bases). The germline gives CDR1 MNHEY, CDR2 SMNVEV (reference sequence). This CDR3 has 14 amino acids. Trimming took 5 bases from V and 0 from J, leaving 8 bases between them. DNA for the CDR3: TGTGCCAGCAGTCTGGGGCCTAGCAATCAGCCCCAGCATTTT. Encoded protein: CASSLGPSNQPQHF.

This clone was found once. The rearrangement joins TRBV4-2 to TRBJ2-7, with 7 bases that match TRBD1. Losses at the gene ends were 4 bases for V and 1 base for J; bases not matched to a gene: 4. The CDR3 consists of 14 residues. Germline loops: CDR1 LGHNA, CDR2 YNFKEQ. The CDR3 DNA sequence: TGTGCCAGCAGCCCCGGGACAGCTTCCTACGAGCAGTACTTC. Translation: CASSPGTASYEQYF.

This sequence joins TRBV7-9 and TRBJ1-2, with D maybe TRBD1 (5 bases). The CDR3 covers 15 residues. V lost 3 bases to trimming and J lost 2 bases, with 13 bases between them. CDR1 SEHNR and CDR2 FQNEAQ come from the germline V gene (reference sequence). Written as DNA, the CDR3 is TGTGCCAGCAGCTTTGGTTTCAGGGCGAACTATGGCTACACCTTC. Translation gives CASSFGFRANYGYTF. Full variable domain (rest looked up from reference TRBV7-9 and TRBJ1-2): DTGVSQNPRHKITKRGQNVTFRCDPISEHNRLYWYRQTLGQGPEFLTYFQNEAQLEKSRLLSDRFSAERPKGSFSTLEIQRTEQGDSAMYLCASSFGFRANYGYTFGSGTRLTVV.

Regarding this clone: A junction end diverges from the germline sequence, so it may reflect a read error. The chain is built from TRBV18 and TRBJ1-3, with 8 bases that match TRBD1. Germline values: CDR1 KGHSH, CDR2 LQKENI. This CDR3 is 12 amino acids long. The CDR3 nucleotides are TGTGCCAGCTCACCACTTCCGGGACAGGAGAGATTT. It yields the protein CASSPLPGQERF.

The CDR3 protein is CASSVQLEVPTEAFF. CDR3 nucleotides: TGTGCCAGCAGTGTCCAGTTAGAGGTACCGACTGAAGCTTTCTTT. The chain couples TRBV6-5 to TRBJ1-1; D not resolved. V was shortened by 5 bases and J by 5 bases, with 18 bases between the two germline ends. Germline-derived CDR1 and CDR2 are MNHEY and SVGAGI. The CDR3 extends over 15 amino acids.

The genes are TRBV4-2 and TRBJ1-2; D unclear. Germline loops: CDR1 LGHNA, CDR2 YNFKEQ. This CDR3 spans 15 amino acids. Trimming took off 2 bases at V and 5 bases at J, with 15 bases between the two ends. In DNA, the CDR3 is TGTGCCAGCAGCCAAATTGACGGAGAGGCGTATGGCTACACCTTC. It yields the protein CASSQIDGEAYGYTF.

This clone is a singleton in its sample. The CDR3 DNA is TGTGCCAGCAGTAATAGTGGGGAGCTGTTTTTT. Its protein product is CASSNSGELFF. This chain uses TRBV5-4 with TRBJ2-2; D is uncertain. Germline lookup yields CDR1 SGHNT and CDR2 YYREEE (reference sequence). V lost 5 bases and J 8 bases, leaving 7 bases between the germline ends. CDR3 length: 11 amino acids. Together with reference TRBV5-4 and TRBJ2-2, the CDR3 gives the full variable domain: ETGVTQSPTHLIKTRGQQVTLRCSSQSGHNTVSWYQQALGQGPQFIFQYYREEENGRGNFPPRFSGLQFPNYSSELNVNALELDDSALYLCASSNSGELFFGEGSRLTVL.

The CDR3 region is CSARDSYGYTF. DNA of the CDR3: TGCAGCGCCCGGGACAGCTATGGCTACACCTTC. This chain joins TRBV29-1 and TRBJ1-2; 7 nucleotides agree with TRBD1. V was pared by 7 bases and J by 4 bases, with 3 bases of the junction left unmatched. This CDR3 region has 11 residues. Germline loops: CDR1 SQVTM, CDR2 ANQGSEA.

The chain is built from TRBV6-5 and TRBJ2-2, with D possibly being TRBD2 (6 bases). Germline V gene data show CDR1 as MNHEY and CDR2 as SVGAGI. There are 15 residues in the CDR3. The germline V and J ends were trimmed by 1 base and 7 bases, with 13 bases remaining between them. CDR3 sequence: CASSYYPSVGGELFF. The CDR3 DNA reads TGTGCCAGCAGTTACTACCCTAGCGTTGGCGGGGAGCTGTTTTTT.

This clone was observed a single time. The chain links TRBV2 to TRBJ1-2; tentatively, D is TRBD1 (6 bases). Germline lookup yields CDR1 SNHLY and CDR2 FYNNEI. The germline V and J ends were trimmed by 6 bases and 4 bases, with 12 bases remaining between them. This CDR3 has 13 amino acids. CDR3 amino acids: CASSAGQIYGYTF. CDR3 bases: TGTGCCAGCAGCGCTGGACAGATCTATGGCTACACCTTC.

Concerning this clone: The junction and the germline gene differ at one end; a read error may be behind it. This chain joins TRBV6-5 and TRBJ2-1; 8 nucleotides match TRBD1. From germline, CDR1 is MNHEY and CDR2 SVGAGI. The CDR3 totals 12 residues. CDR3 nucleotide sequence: TGTGCCAGCAGCTATATGGGGCGGGACAGGATCTTC. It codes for CASSYMGRDRIF.

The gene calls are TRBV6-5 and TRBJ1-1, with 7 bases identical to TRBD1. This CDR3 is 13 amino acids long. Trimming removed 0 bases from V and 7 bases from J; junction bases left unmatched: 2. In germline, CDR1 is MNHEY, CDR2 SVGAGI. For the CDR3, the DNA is TGTGCCAGCAGTTACTCAAGACAGGGTGAAGCTTTCTTT. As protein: CASSYSRQGEAFF.

DNA of the CDR3: TGTGCCAGTGGCGACAGGGAGGAATATGGCTACACCTTC. Protein product: CASGDREEYGYTF. J is TRBJ1-2 and V is TRBV19, with 7 positions matching TRBD1. The CDR3 has 13 residues. Trimming at V came to 8 bases and at J to 5 bases, leaving 8 bases not matched to a gene. Germline loops: CDR1 LNHDA, CDR2 SQIVND (reference sequence).

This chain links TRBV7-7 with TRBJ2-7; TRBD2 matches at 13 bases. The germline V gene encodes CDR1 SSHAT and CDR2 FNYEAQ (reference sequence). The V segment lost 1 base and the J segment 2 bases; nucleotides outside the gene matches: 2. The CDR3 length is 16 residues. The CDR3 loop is CASSLGTSGSAYEQYF. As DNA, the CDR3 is TGTGCCAGCAGCTTAGGGACTAGCGGGAGCGCCTACGAGCAGTACTTC.

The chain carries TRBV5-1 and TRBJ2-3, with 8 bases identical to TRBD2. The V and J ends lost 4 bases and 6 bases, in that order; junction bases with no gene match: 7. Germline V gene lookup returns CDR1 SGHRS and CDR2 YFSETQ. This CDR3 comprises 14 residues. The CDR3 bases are TGCGCCAGCAGCCCCGGACTAGCCGCGGATACGCAGTATTTT. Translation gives CASSPGLAADTQYF.

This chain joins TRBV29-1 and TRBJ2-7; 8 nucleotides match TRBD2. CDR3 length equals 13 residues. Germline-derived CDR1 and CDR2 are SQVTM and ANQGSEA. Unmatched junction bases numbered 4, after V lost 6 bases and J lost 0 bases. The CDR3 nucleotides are TGCAGCGTACAGGCGGGAGGCTCCTACGAGCAGTACTTC. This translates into CSVQAGGSYEQYF.